This T cell receptor beta chain comes out of a study of cytomegalovirus exposure and HLA in healthy donors. Study-wide results and limits: What was likely a sequencing artifact was a cluster of highly shared sequence variants. Whilst most TCR sequences proved rare, a subset of public TCRs occurred across many donors. The listing of 150 to 200 TCR beta chains classed them as cytomegalovirus-associated. Some V segments (TRBV6-2 and TRBV6-3 among them) were excluded as indistinguishable.

A word on this clone: Its antigen is unknown.

V dropped 8 bases and J dropped 2; count of bases not matched to a gene: 3. The germline V gene has CDR1 SNHLY and CDR2 FYNNEI. The CDR3 is 13 residues long. Researchers ran the PCR with 60 Vbeta and 13 Jbeta primers. Data came from immunoSEQ multiplex PCR; TCRdb stores just in-frame clones and leaves some out. The data hold more than 80,000 clones, with approximately 70% observed a single time. Material: PBMCs. The V call is TRBV2, the J call TRBJ1-2; 9 nucleotides match TRBD1. The receptor was isolated from a man aged 45-65 years in good health and CMV-seronegative. CDR3 bases: TGTGCCAGCCACAGGGGGCCAAACTATGGCTACACCTTC. Encoded protein: CASHRGPNYGYTF.